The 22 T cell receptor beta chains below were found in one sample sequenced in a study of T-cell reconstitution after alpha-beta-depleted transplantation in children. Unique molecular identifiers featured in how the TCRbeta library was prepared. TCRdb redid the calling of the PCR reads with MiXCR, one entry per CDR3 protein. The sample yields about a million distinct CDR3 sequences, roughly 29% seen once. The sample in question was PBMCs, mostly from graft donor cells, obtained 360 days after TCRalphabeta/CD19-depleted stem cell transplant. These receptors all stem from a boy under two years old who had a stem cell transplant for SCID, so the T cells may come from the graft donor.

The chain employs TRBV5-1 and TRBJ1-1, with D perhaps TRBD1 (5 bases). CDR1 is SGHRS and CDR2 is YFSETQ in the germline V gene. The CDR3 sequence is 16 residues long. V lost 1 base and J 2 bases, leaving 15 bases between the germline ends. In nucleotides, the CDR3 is TGCGCCAGCAGCTTGATAGGGACGACAGCTAACACTGAAGCTTTCTTT. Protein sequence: CASSLIGTTANTEAFF.

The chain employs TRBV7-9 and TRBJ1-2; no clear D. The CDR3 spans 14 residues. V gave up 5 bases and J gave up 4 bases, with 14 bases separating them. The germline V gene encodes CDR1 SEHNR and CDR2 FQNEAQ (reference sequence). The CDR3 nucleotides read TGTGCCAGCAGCACCCGGTCGGAACTCTATGGCTACACCTTC. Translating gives CASSTRSELYGYTF.

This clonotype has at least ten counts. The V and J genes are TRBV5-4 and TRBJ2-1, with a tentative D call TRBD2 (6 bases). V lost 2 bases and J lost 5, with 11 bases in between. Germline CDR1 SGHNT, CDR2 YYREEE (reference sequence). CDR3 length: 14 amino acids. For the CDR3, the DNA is TGTGCCAGCAGCTTCGGGGGAGATCACAATGAGCAGTTCTTC. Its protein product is CASSFGGDHNEQFF.

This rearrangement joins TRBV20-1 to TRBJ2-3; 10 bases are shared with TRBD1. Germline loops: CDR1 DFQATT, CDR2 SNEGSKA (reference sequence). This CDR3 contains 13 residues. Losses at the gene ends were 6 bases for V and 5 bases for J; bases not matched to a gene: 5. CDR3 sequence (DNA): TGCAGTGCAGGGGGACAGGGGATAGATACGCAGTATTTT. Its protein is CSAGGQGIDTQYF.

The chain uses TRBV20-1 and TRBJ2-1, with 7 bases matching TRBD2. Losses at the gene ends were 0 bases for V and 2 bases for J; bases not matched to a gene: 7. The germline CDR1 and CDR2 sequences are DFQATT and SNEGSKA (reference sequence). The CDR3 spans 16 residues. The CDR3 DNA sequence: TGCAGTGCTAGAGATATGGGCGGGGGAGCCTACAATGAGCAGTTCTTC. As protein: CSARDMGGGAYNEQFF.

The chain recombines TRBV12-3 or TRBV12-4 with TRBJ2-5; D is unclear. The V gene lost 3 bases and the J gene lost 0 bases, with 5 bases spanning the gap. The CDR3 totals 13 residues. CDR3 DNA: TGTGCCAGCAGTTTTGACCACCAAGAGACCCAGTACTTC. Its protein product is CASSFDHQETQYF.

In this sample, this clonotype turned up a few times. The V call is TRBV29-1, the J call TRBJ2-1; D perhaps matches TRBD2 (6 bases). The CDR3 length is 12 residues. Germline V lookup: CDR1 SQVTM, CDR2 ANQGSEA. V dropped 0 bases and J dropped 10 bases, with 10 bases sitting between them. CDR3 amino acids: CSVEDGGQEQFF. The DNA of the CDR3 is TGCAGCGTTGAAGATGGAGGGCAGGAGCAGTTCTTC.

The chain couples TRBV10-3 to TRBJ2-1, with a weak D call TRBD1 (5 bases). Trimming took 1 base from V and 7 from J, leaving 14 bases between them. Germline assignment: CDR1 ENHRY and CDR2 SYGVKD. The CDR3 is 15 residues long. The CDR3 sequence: CAISELSTAMNEQFF. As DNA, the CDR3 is TGTGCCATCAGTGAGTTATCGACAGCCATGAATGAGCAGTTCTTC.

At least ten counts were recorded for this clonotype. The CDR3 protein is CASRQGAGADTQYF. In nucleotides, the CDR3 is TGCGCCAGCCGACAGGGGGCAGGGGCAGATACGCAGTATTTT. The V call is TRBV5-1, the J call TRBJ2-3; 10 bases align to TRBD1. J was trimmed by 4 bases and V by 7 bases; bases with no gene match: 6. This CDR3 comprises 14 residues. Germline V lookup: CDR1 SGHRS, CDR2 YFSETQ.

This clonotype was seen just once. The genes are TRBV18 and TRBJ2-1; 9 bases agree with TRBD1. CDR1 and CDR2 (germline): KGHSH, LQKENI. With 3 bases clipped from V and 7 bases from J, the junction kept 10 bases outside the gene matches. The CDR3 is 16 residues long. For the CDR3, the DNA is TGTGCCAGCTCACCTTTAGGGACAGGGAGTACGAATGAGCAGTTCTTC. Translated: CASSPLGTGSTNEQFF.

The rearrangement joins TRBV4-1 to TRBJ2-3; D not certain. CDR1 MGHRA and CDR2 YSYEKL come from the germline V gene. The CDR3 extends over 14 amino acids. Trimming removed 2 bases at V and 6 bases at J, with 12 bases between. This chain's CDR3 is CASSQRSTWDTQYF. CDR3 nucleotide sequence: TGCGCCAGCAGCCAACGGTCGACCTGGGATACGCAGTATTTT.

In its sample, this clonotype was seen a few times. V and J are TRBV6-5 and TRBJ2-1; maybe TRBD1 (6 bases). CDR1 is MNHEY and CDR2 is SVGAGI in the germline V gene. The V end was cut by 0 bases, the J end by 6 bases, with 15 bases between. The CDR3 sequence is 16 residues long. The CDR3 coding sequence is TGTGCCAGCAGTTACTCGGGCAGGGGAGTTTTCAATGAGCAGTTCTTC. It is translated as CASSYSGRGVFNEQFF.

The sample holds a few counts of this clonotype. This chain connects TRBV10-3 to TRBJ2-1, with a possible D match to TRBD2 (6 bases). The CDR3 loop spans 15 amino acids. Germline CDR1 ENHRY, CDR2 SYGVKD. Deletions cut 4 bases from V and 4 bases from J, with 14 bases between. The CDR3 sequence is CAISGSSSAYNEQFF. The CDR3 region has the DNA TGTGCCATCAGTGGATCGTCTAGCGCGTACAATGAGCAGTTCTTC.

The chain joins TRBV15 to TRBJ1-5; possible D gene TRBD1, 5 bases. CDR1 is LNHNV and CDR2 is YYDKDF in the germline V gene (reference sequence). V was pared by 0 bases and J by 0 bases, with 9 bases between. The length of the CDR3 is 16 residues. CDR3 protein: CATSRDWTISNQPQHF. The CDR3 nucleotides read TGTGCCACCAGCAGAGATTGGACAATTAGCAATCAGCCCCAGCATTTT.

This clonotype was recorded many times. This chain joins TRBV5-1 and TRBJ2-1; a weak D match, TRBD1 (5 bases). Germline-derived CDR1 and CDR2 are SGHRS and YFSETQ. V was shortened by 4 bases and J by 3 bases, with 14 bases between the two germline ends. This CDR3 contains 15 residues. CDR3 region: CASSLGQADYNEQFF. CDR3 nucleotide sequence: TGCGCCAGCAGCCTGGGGCAGGCGGACTACAATGAGCAGTTCTTC.

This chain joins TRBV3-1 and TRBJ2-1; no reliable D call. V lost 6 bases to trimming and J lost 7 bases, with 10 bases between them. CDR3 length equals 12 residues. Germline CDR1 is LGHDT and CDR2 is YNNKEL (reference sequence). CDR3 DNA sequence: TGTGCCAGCAGTCAGTATAATAATGAGCAGTTCTTC. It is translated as CASSQYNNEQFF.

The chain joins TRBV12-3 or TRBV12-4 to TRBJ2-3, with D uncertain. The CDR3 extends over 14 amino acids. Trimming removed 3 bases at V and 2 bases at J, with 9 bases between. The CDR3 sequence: CASSLMTNTDTQYF. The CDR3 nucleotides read TGTGCCAGCAGTTTGATGACGAACACAGATACGCAGTATTTT.

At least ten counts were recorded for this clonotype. The CDR3 DNA is TGTGCCAGCAGCAAAGCAGGAAGGGTGAAAGAGACCCAGTACTTC. Protein product: CASSKAGRVKETQYF. The chain combines TRBV21-1 with TRBJ2-5. TRBV21-1 is annotated as a pseudogene. The CDR3 spans 15 residues.

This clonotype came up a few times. This CDR3 reads CAIREDRVTEAFF. Here the CDR3 DNA reads TGTGCCATCAGAGAGGACAGGGTCACTGAAGCTTTCTTT. The chain couples TRBV10-3 to TRBJ1-1; 8 bases are shared with TRBD1. The CDR3 runs to 13 residues. V dropped 6 bases and J dropped 4; count of bases not matched to a gene: 4. Germline V gene sequence: CDR1 ENHRY, CDR2 SYGVKD.

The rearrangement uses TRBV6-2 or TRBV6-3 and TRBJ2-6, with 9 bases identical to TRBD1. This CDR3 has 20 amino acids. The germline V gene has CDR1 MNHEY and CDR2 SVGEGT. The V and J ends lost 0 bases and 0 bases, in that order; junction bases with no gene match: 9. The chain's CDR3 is CASSYSGGTGLYSGANVLTF. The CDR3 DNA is TGTGCCAGCAGTTACTCGGGAGGGACAGGGCTTTACTCTGGGGCCAACGTCCTGACTTTC.

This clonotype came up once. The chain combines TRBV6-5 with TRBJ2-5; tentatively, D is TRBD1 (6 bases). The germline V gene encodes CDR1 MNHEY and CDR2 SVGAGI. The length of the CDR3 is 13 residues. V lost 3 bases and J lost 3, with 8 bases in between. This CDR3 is CASSYRGKETQYF. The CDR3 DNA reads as TGTGCCAGCAGTTATAGGGGGAAAGAGACCCAGTACTTC.

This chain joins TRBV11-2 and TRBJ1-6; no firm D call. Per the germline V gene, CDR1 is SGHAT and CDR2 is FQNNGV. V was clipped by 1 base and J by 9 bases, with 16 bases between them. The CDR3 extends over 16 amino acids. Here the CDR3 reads CASSLGGPGTVSPLHF. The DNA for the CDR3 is TGTGCCAGCAGCTTAGGAGGCCCGGGTACGGTTTCACCCCTCCACTTT.